The 11 T cell receptor beta chains presented below share a single source sample, sequenced in a study of shared clonotypes between healthy human individuals. Assay used: immunoSEQ multiplex PCR; TCRdb lists only in-frame clones, some missing. The sample consists of some 2,500,000 clones, just under 95% of them appearing once. The sequenced sample was naive CD4+ T cells from PBMCs. Subset indicated: CD45RA+ positively selected. These receptor sequences come from a man between 18 and 35 years old in good health. Some clones in this sample may be carry-over from other donors' samples.

The chain carries TRBV9 and TRBJ2-1, with D possibly matching TRBD2 (5 bases). CDR1 is SGDLS and CDR2 is YYNGEE in the germline V gene. This CDR3 comprises 14 residues. V dropped 4 bases and J dropped 6 bases, with 14 bases sitting between them. The CDR3 DNA reads TGTGCCAGCAGCCCCCGGGCCCGGGGCAATGAGCAGTTCTTC. As protein: CASSPRARGNEQFF. The whole variable domain, filled in from reference TRBV9 and TRBJ2-1, reads DSGVTQTPKHLITATGQRVTLRCSPRSGDLSVYWYQQSLDQGLQFLIQYYNGEERAKGNILERFSAQQFPDLHSELNLSSLELGDSALYFCASSPRARGNEQFFGPGTRLTVL.

J is TRBJ2-5 and V is TRBV5-8, with 9 bases fitting TRBD1. The junction had 14 bases not matched to a gene; V was cut back by 4 bases and J by 7 bases. The CDR3 totals 16 residues. The V gene's germline CDR1 is SGHTS and CDR2 YDEGEE. DNA of the CDR3: TGTGCCAGCAGCCCCCGCCGGGACAGGGTGTTAGGGACCCAGTACTTC. As protein: CASSPRRDRVLGTQYF.

The V gene is TRBV6-5, the J gene TRBJ1-5; D is undetermined. The CDR3 is 15 amino acids. Germline assignment: CDR1 MNHEY and CDR2 SVGAGI. The V gene lost 5 bases and the J gene lost 2 bases, with 13 bases spanning the gap. CDR3 sequence reads: CASSPPGRRNQPQHF. CDR3 nucleotides: TGTGCCAGCAGTCCCCCCGGACGGCGCAATCAGCCCCAGCATTTT.

This clone showed up just once. Distinct nucleotide sequences in the sample also encode this CDR3. V is TRBV2 and J is TRBJ1-2; perhaps TRBD1 as D (5 bases). Germline values: CDR1 SNHLY, CDR2 FYNNEI. The CDR3 contains 12 residues. Between the trimmed V and J ends, which lost 3 bases and 5 bases, there was a span of 7 bases. CDR3 sequence: CASSDGTYGYTF. CDR3 sequence (DNA): TGTGCCAGCAGTGACGGGACGTATGGCTACACCTTC.

CDR3 in amino acids: CASSARPNGEPQHF. The CDR3 DNA reads TGTGCCAGCAGCGCGAGACCGAATGGAGAGCCCCAGCATTTT. The V and J genes are TRBV9 and TRBJ1-5; D call uncertain. Germline-derived CDR1 and CDR2 are SGDLS and YYNGEE. The CDR3 covers 14 residues. The ends were cut back, 3 bases at V and 8 bases at J, with 15 bases in the middle. The entire variable domain, with the rest obtained from reference TRBV9 and TRBJ1-5, is as follows: DSGVTQTPKHLITATGQRVTLRCSPRSGDLSVYWYQQSLDQGLQFLIQYYNGEERAKGNILERFSAQQFPDLHSELNLSSLELGDSALYFCASSARPNGEPQHFGDGTRLSIL.

In this sample, this clone turned up once. The chain couples TRBV10-1 to TRBJ1-1; TRBD1 aligns across 9 bases. V trimming: 6 bases; J trimming: 6 bases; junction bases outside the gene matches: 2. Germline CDR1 and CDR2: WNHNN and SYGVQD (reference sequence). The CDR3 extends over 12 amino acids. In DNA, the CDR3 is TGCGCCAGCAGCGGGGACAGGGCTGAAGCTTTCTTT. It encodes CASSGDRAEAFF.

The rearrangement links TRBV7-9 to TRBJ2-5, with D possibly TRBD2 on 6 matching bases. This CDR3 is built from 16 residues. Germline-derived CDR1 and CDR2 are SEHNR and FQNEAQ (reference sequence). Trimming left V 5 bases short and J 0 bases short, with 16 bases between. CDR3 sequence: CASSPSVTEYQETQYF. CDR3 DNA: TGTGCCAGCAGCCCTAGCGTTACGGAATACCAAGAGACCCAGTACTTC. The full variable domain, completed using reference TRBV7-9 and TRBJ2-5, is DTGVSQNPRHKITKRGQNVTFRCDPISEHNRLYWYRQTLGQGPEFLTYFQNEAQLEKSRLLSDRFSAERPKGSFSTLEIQRTEQGDSAMYLCASSPSVTEYQETQYFGPGTRLLVL.

This chain uses TRBV6-6 with TRBJ2-7; D may be TRBD1 (5 bases). The V end lost 6 bases, the J end lost 0 bases, and 18 bases lay between the germline ends. Germline CDR1 and CDR2: MNHNY and SVGAGI (reference sequence). The CDR3 sequence is 16 residues long. The CDR3 region is CASRNSAGLGSYEQYF. The DNA of the CDR3 is TGTGCCAGCAGAAACTCCGCAGGGCTGGGCTCCTACGAGCAGTACTTC.

V usage is TRBV27 and J usage is TRBJ2-3; D gene unclear. CDR1 MNHEY and CDR2 SMNVEV come from the germline V gene (reference sequence). Trimming left V 1 base short and J 1 base short, with 6 bases between. The CDR3 consists of 14 residues. The CDR3 sequence is CASSLFQGTDTQYF. The DNA of the CDR3 is TGTGCCAGCAGTTTATTTCAGGGCACAGATACGCAGTATTTT.

This chain links TRBV6-6 with TRBJ1-1; TRBD1 matches at 7 bases. Germline-derived CDR1 and CDR2 are MNHNY and SVGAGI (reference sequence). Trimming took 6 bases from V and 2 from J; bases not matched to a gene: 3. The CDR3 has 13 amino acids. The CDR3: CASRRDSNTEAFF. Written as DNA, the CDR3 is TGTGCCAGCAGACGGGACAGCAACACTGAAGCTTTCTTT.

A remark on this clone: This sample includes further DNA sequences coding for the same CDR3. The chain couples TRBV7-9 to TRBJ2-2, with D possibly TRBD1 on 6 matching bases. Trimming pared 1 base from V and 4 bases from J, leaving 10 bases between. Germline assignment: CDR1 SEHNR and CDR2 FQNEAQ (reference sequence). The CDR3 spans 15 residues. CDR3 amino acids: CASSLGQGSTGELFF. In DNA, the CDR3 is TGTGCCAGCAGCTTAGGGCAGGGGTCCACCGGGGAGCTGTTTTTT.